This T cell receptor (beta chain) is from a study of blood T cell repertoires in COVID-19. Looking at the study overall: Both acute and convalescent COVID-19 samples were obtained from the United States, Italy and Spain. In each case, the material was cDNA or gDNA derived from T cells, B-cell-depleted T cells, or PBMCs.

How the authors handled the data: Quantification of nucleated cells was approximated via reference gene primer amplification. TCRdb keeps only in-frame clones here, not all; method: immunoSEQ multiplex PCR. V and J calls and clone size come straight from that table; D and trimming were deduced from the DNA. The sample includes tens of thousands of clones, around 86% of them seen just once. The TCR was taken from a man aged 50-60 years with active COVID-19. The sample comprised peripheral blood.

The CDR3 DNA follows: TGCGCCAGCAGTGGGACTAGCGGGAGGGCCGGGACCGGGGAGCTGTTTTTT. This gives the protein CASSGTSGRAGTGELFF. The chain has TRBV10-2 and TRBJ2-2; TRBD2 matches 15 bases. Germline V gene data show CDR1 as WSHSY and CDR2 as SAAADI. V shed 4 bases, J shed 5 bases, and the junction held 5 bases outside the gene matches. This CDR3 has 17 residues.